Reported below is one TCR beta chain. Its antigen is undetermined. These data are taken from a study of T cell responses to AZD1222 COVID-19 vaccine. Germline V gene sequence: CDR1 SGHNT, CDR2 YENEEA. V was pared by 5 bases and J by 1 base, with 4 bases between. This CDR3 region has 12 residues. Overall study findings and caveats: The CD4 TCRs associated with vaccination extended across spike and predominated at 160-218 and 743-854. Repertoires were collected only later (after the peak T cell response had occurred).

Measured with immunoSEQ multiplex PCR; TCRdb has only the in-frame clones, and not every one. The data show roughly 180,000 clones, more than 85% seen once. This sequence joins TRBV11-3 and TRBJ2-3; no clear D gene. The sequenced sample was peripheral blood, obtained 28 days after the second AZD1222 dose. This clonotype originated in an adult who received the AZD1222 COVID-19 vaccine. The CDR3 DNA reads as TGTGCCAGCAGCCAAGGCACAGATACGCAGTATTTT. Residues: CASSQGTDTQYF. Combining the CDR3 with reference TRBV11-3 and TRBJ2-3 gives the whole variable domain EAGVVQSPRYKIIEKKQPVAFWCNPISGHNTLYWYLQNLGQGPELLIRYENEEAVDDSQLPKDRFSAERLKGVDSTLKIQPAELGDSAVYLCASSQGTDTQYFGPGTRLTVL.